This T cell receptor beta chain comes out of a study of vaccination and CD4 T cells after COVID-19. Study summary: The convalescents comprised six males and four females, two of them Hispanic.

Trimming took 2 bases from V and 3 from J, leaving 8 bases between them. Germline V CDR1 and CDR2: MNHEY, SVGAGI. The CDR3 is 14 residues long. Treatment defined: approximately 11-day PBMC culture with coronavirus spike peptide pools or control peptides (ViraFEST assay). ViraFEST used peptide pools to expand antigen-specific T cells, then sequenced TCRs. Regarding this clonotype: The antigen is unknown.

Cultured CD4+ T-cell DNA underwent Oncomine TCR Beta short-read sequencing. TCRdb reanalysed the PCR reads using MiXCR and keeps one entry per CDR3 protein. In the table there are 4,000 to 4,500 distinct CDR3 sequences, roughly a fifth of which are singletons. This chain uses TRBV6-5 with TRBJ1-5; unclear D gene. Input material: CD4+ T cells from blood, cultured in vitro. The clonotype was recovered from a human donor who had recovered from COVID-19. As DNA, the CDR3 is TGTGCCAGCAGTTACGGGCGGAACAATCAGCCCCAGCATTTT. Translated: CASSYGRNNQPQHF.